This T cell receptor (beta chain) was identified in a study of PD-1 blockade in classical Hodgkin lymphoma. Study as a whole: Nivolumab was given intravenously to patients at 3 mg/kg every 2 weeks. Broader study findings: Although disease activity or prior therapy may be involved, causes of the repertoire differences remain undefined.

Each and every patient relapsed after autologous stem cell transplantation, and patients got differing brentuximab vedotin exposure. CDR1 is SSHAT and CDR2 is FNYEAQ in the germline V gene (reference sequence). The CDR3 runs to 14 residues. As regards this clone: Its antigen is still unknown.

TCRdb's copy holds only in-frame clones and misses some; the assay was immunoSEQ multiplex PCR. The sample includes fewer than 50,000 clones, around nine tenths of them seen just once. V is TRBV7-7 and J is TRBJ2-2; D perhaps matches TRBD2 (6 bases). The sequencing here drew on peripheral blood mononuclear cells (PBMCs), taken at baseline. The origin of this receptor is a human donor with classical Hodgkin lymphoma. CDR3 sequence reads: CATARGPNTGELFF. The CDR3 bases are TGTGCTACAGCGCGGGGTCCCAACACCGGGGAGCTGTTTTTT. Full variable domain (outside the CDR3, taken from reference TRBV7-7 and TRBJ2-2): GAGVSQSPRYKVTKRGQDVTLRCDPISSHATLYWYQQALGQGPEFLTYFNYEAQPDKSGLPSDRFSAERPEGSISTLTIQRTEQRDSAMYRCATARGPNTGELFFGEGSRLTVL.